One sample yielded the 22 T cell receptor beta chains listed below, sequenced in a study of T-cell reconstitution after alpha-beta-depleted transplantation in children (dated by TCRdb to about 2016). In light of the paper, this sample's treatment or condition label describes: allogeneic hematopoietic cell transplantation with graft depleted of TCRalphabeta T cells and CD19 B cells. Library preparation used PCR. Instrument used: Illumina HiSeq 2500. TCR libraries were prepared with molecular barcoding, using unique molecular identifiers to normalize TCRbeta repertoire quantification. TCRdb applied fastp at Q25 and MiXCR to the public reads, then kept only in-frame beta chains. Under each unique CDR3 protein, matching rows form one entry showing the most common genes and DNA. This sample lists hundreds of thousands of distinct CDR3 sequences; 10% to 15% were detected once. 2.2% of the sample goes to the ten largest clones.

This specimen was PBMCs, mostly from graft donor cells, taken 360 days after TCRalphabeta/CD19-depleted stem cell transplant. The receptors were gathered from a male patient aged 5 to 17 who had a stem cell transplant for acute myeloid leukemia, so the T cells may come from the graft donor.

This chain connects TRBV28 to TRBJ2-5, with D perhaps assigned TRBD1 or TRBD2 (5 bases each). The CDR3 has 16 residues. Germline-derived CDR1 and CDR2 are MDHEN and SYDVKM. V was shortened by 6 bases and J by 5 bases, with 22 bases between the two germline ends. Written as DNA, the CDR3 is TGTGCCAGCAGCACCTCTTCCCGGGGCTCACGGGAGACCCAGTACTTC. Translated, it gives CASSTSSRGSRETQYF.

This clonotype has a handful of counts. This chain joins TRBV7-2 and TRBJ2-7; 7 bases match TRBD2. The CDR3 totals 16 residues. With 5 bases clipped from V and 6 bases from J, the junction kept 16 bases outside the gene matches. The germline V gene encodes CDR1 SGHTA and CDR2 FQGNSA. In nucleotides, the CDR3 is TGTGCCAGCAGCCCGCAAGGGGCGGGAGATCGCCCCGAGCAGTACTTC. Encoded protein: CASSPQGAGDRPEQYF.

The J gene is TRBJ2-1, the V gene TRBV14, with 9 bases that match TRBD2. The V gene's germline CDR1 is SGHDN and CDR2 FVKESK. The CDR3 is 15 amino acids. The V segment lost 5 bases and the J segment 4 bases; nucleotides outside the gene matches: 6. CDR3 amino acids: CASSTLAGPYNEQFF. In DNA, the CDR3 is TGTGCCAGCAGCACCCTAGCGGGACCTTACAATGAGCAGTTCTTC.

There are a few counts of this clonotype. The rearrangement links TRBV28 to TRBJ2-7; tentatively, D is TRBD1 or TRBD2 (5 bases each). With 8 bases removed from V and 4 bases from J, the gap between germline ends came to 12 bases. Germline CDR1 reads MDHEN; CDR2 reads SYDVKM. The CDR3 loop spans 12 amino acids. The CDR3 region is CASGTGAYEQYF. The CDR3 DNA is TGTGCCAGCGGGACCGGGGCGTACGAGCAGTACTTC. The full variable domain, completed using reference TRBV28 and TRBJ2-7, is DVKVTQSSRYLVKRTGEKVFLECVQDMDHENMFWYRQDPGLGLRLIYFSYDVKMKEKGDIPEGYSVSREKKERFSLILESASTNQTSMYLCASGTGAYEQYFGPGTRLTVT.

There are a few counts of this clonotype. V and J are TRBV21-1 and TRBJ2-2; the table's D call of TRBD1 was not tested on the DNA. TRBV21-1 is assigned pseudogene status. This CDR3 contains 13 residues. The CDR3 region has the DNA TGTGCCCCCCGGGGGGGAAACACCGGGGAGCTGTTTTTT. The encoded protein is CAPRGGNTGELFF.

V is TRBV6-1 and J is TRBJ2-3, with D unclear. CDR3 size: 19 residues. V gave up 3 bases and J gave up 0 bases, with 22 bases separating them. Germline assignment: CDR1 MNHNS and CDR2 SASEGT. The CDR3 DNA reads as TGTGCCAGCAGTGAGACGTACGTGAGACATTATACTAGCACAGATACGCAGTATTTT. This sequence encodes CASSETYVRHYTSTDTQYF.

The V and J genes are TRBV4-1 and TRBJ1-3; the match to TRBD1 covers 8 bases. There are 19 residues in the CDR3. Per germline, CDR1 MGHRA and CDR2 YSYEKL. Germline trimming cut 4 bases from V and 0 bases from J; bases unmatched to any gene: 14. CDR3 nucleotides: TGCGCCAGCAGCCTCTCAGGACAGGGAGGAGGCTACTCTGGAAACACCATATATTTT. Amino acids: CASSLSGQGGGYSGNTIYF.

The table lists this clonotype with many counts. CDR3 loop: CSAEPGLRRSGPGELFF. DNA for the CDR3: TGCAGTGCTGAACCGGGTTTGAGGCGTTCGGGTCCGGGGGAGCTGTTTTTT. J is TRBJ2-2 and V is TRBV20-1; D is ambiguous. CDR1 and CDR2 from the germline V gene are DFQATT and SNEGSKA (reference sequence). The V end was cut by 5 bases, the J end by 8 bases, with 27 bases between. This CDR3 spans 17 amino acids.

This clonotype was counted a few times. The chain uses TRBV7-4 and TRBJ2-7; maybe TRBD1 (6 bases). From germline, CDR1 is SGHVT and CDR2 SQSDAQ. V lost 0 bases to trimming and J lost 5 bases, with 14 bases between them. The CDR3 runs 15 residues. The CDR3 here is CASSLAGQGSHEQYF. The CDR3 nucleotides read TGTGCCAGCAGCTTAGCTGGGCAGGGGTCCCACGAGCAGTACTTC.

This clonotype occurred a few times. The rearrangement links TRBV12-5 to TRBJ1-2; no clear D. Germline CDR1 LGHNT, CDR2 FRNRAP. Trimming shortened V by 6 bases and J by 8 bases, and 16 bases separated the two germline ends. CDR3 length: 13 residues. CDR3 amino acids: CASGREIWRGYTF. CDR3 in DNA: TGTGCTAGTGGCCGGGAAATTTGGCGGGGCTACACCTTC. The full variable domain, rest sourced from reference TRBV12-5 and TRBJ1-2, is DARVTQTPRHKVTEMGQEVTMRCQPILGHNTVFWYRQTMMQGLELLAYFRNRAPLDDSGMPKDRFSAEMPDATLATLKIQPSEPRDSAVYFCASGREIWRGYTFGSGTRLTVV.

This clonotype was counted a few times. The CDR3 loop reads CASSERTLTGELFF. The CDR3 nucleotides are TGTGCCAGCAGTGAAAGGACCCTCACCGGGGAGCTGTTTTTT. The chain combines TRBV6-1 with TRBJ2-2; D is uncertain. Trimming cost V 2 bases and J 4 bases, with 8 bases left between them. CDR3 length: 14 residues. Per germline, CDR1 MNHNS and CDR2 SASEGT.

This clonotype was detected once. Given the absence of the conserved phenylalanine or tryptophan at the CDR3 end, a read error is likely. The chain couples TRBV3-1 to TRBJ2-5; tentatively, D is TRBD2 (5 bases). The ends were cut back, 4 bases at V and 2 bases at J, with 20 bases in the middle. Germline values: CDR1 LGHDT, CDR2 YNNKEL (reference sequence). The CDR3 is 17 amino acids. CDR3 bases: TGTGCCAGCAGCCTACCGGGCCTTCAGGAGGAACAAGAGACCCAGTACTAC. This translates into CASSLPGLQEEQETQYY.

This clonotype showed up many times. This sequence joins TRBV28 and TRBJ2-7; D may be TRBD1 (7 bases). The CDR3 totals 20 residues. Germline V gives CDR1 MDHEN, CDR2 SYDVKM. Trimming shortened V by 5 bases and J by 0 bases, and 29 bases separated the two germline ends. CDR3 sequence: CASSSPGGTVNHRHSYEQYF. CDR3 DNA sequence: TGTGCCAGCAGTAGCCCCGGCGGGACAGTCAATCACCGGCACTCCTACGAGCAGTACTTC.

The gene calls are TRBV29-1 and TRBJ1-2; no clear D. Per the germline V gene, CDR1 is SQVTM and CDR2 is ANQGSEA. This CDR3 region has 12 residues. V lost 5 bases and J 2 bases, leaving 9 bases between the germline ends. The CDR3 bases are TGCAGCGTTTGGCCGGGGAACTATGGCTACACCTTC. Translation gives CSVWPGNYGYTF. The whole variable domain, filled in from reference TRBV29-1 and TRBJ1-2, reads SAVISQKPSRDICQRGTSLTIQCQVDSQVTMMFWYRQQPGQSLTLIATANQGSEATYESGFVIDKFPISRPNLTFSTLTVSNMSPEDSSIYLCSVWPGNYGYTFGSGTRLTVV.

A few counts support this clonotype. The rearrangement joins TRBV7-6 to TRBJ2-7; 8 bases are a match to TRBD1. The CDR3 has 16 amino acids. J gave up 0 bases and V 5 bases, and 9 bases lay outside the gene matches. Germline-derived CDR1 and CDR2 are SGHVS and FNYEAQ. The CDR3 DNA follows: TGTGCCAGCAGCCGGACCCCGGGACAGGTCTCCTACGAGCAGTACTTC. Its protein product is CASSRTPGQVSYEQYF. The full variable domain, rest sourced from reference TRBV7-6 and TRBJ2-7, is GAGVSQSPRYKVTKRGQDVALRCDPISGHVSLYWYRQALGQGPEFLTYFNYEAQQDKSGLPNDRFSAERPEGSISTLTIQRTEQRDSAMYRCASSRTPGQVSYEQYFGPGTRLTVT.

Ten or more counts support this clonotype. This sequence joins TRBV12-3 or TRBV12-4 and TRBJ2-5; D is unclear. CDR3 size: 15 residues. Trimming removed 2 bases at V and 5 bases at J, with 15 bases between. DNA for the CDR3: TGTGCCAGCAGTTTATCGGTCGGCCGCGCCGAGACCCAGTACTTC. Encoded protein: CASSLSVGRAETQYF.

This clonotype was observed a handful of times. The chain uses TRBV3-1 and TRBJ2-7; D not certain. CDR3 size: 12 residues. Looked up from germline, CDR1 is LGHDT and CDR2 is YNNKEL (reference sequence). Trimming pared 4 bases from V and 4 bases from J, leaving 8 bases between. CDR3 sequence reads: CASSRGNYEQYF. The CDR3 DNA is TGTGCCAGCAGCCGGGGAAATTACGAGCAGTACTTC.

The chain uses TRBV15 and TRBJ2-1; 9 bases are a match to TRBD1. This CDR3 is built from 17 residues. Germline-derived CDR1 and CDR2 are LNHNV and YYDKDF (reference sequence). With V trimmed by 2 bases and J by 5 bases, 10 bases remained unmatched. The CDR3 protein is CATSRPYTGGRDNEQFF. CDR3 bases: TGTGCCACCAGCAGACCTTACACAGGGGGCCGCGACAATGAGCAGTTCTTC.

This clonotype has at least ten counts. J is TRBJ1-4 and V is TRBV15; 9 positions agree with TRBD1. The V and J ends lost 3 bases and 7 bases, in that order; junction bases with no gene match: 6. In germline, CDR1 is LNHNV, CDR2 YYDKDF (reference sequence). The CDR3 runs to 15 residues. CDR3 in DNA: TGTGCCACCAGCAGGCCGGGACAGGGTGGTGAAAAACTGTTTTTT. Encoded protein: CATSRPGQGGEKLFF.

This clonotype was recorded a few times. The V gene is TRBV20-1, the J gene TRBJ2-3; D may match TRBD1 or TRBD2 (5 bases each). This CDR3 spans 15 amino acids. Germline V gene sequence: CDR1 DFQATT, CDR2 SNEGSKA (reference sequence). V gave up 4 bases and J gave up 5 bases, with 19 bases separating them. CDR3 DNA sequence: TGCAGTGCTACGGTTCCGGGACCCCGAATAGATACGCAGTATTTT. Protein: CSATVPGPRIDTQYF.

The chain employs TRBV7-2 and TRBJ2-6; 7 nucleotides line up with TRBD1. With 2 bases clipped from V and 0 bases from J, the junction kept 4 bases outside the gene matches. Germline loops: CDR1 SGHTA, CDR2 FQGNSA. The CDR3 runs 17 residues. The CDR3 DNA reads as TGTGCCAGCAGCTTACTACAGGGGATCTCTGGGGCCAACGTCCTGACTTTC. Translated: CASSLLQGISGANVLTF.

This clonotype showed up many times. The chain links TRBV6-1 to TRBJ2-3; tentative D call: TRBD2 (6 bases). This CDR3 has 13 amino acids. The germline gives CDR1 MNHNS, CDR2 SASEGT. With 10 bases removed from V and 2 bases from J, the gap between germline ends came to 13 bases. The CDR3 DNA sequence: TGTGCCACCGGAGGGACGCTCACAGATACGCAGTATTTT. Protein product: CATGGTLTDTQYF.